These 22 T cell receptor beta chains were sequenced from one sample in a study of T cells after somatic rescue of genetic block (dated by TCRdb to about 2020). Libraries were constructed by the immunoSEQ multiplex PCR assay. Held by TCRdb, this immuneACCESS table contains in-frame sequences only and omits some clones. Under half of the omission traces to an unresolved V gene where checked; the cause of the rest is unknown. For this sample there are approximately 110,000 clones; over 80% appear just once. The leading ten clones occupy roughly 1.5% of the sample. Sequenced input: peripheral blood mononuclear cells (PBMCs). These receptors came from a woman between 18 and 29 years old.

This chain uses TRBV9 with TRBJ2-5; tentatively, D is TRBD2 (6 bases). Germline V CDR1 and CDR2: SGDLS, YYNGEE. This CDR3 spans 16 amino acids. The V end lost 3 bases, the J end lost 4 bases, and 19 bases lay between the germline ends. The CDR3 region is CASSATSMGGGETQYF. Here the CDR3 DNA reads TGTGCCAGCAGCGCCACCTCCATGGGGGGAGGAGAGACCCAGTACTTC.

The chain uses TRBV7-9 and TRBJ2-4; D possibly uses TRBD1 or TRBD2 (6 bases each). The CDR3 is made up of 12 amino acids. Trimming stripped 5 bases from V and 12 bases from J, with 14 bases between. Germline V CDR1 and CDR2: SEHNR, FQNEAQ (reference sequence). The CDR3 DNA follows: TGTGCCAGCAGCCTCACCGGGGGCGGTCAGTACTTC. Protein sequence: CASSLTGGGQYF. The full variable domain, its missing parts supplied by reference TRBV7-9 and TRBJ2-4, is DTGVSQNPRHKITKRGQNVTFRCDPISEHNRLYWYRQTLGQGPEFLTYFQNEAQLEKSRLLSDRFSAERPKGSFSTLEIQRTEQGDSAMYLCASSLTGGGQYFGAGTRLSVL.

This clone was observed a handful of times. The chain's CDR3 is CASSFPSGRGSEQFF. The CDR3 DNA sequence: TGTGCCAGCAGCTTCCCATCCGGCCGGGGCAGTGAGCAGTTCTTC. The chain recombines TRBV7-2 with TRBJ2-1; D could derive from TRBD1 or TRBD2 (5 bases each). The V gene lost 3 bases and the J gene lost 9 bases, with 18 bases spanning the gap. CDR3 size: 15 residues. Germline-derived CDR1 and CDR2 are SGHTA and FQGNSA.

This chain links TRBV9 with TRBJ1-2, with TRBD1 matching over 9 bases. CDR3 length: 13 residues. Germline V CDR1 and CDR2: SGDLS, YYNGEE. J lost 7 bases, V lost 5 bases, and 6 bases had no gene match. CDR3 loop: CASSGTGWGGYTF. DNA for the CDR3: TGTGCCAGCAGTGGGACAGGGTGGGGTGGCTACACCTTC.

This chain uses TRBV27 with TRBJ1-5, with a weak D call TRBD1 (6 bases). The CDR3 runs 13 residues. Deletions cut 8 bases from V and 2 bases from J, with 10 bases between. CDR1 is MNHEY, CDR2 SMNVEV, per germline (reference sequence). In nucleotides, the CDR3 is TGTGCCAGCTGGACAGCTGGCAATCAGCCCCAGCATTTT. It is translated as CASWTAGNQPQHF.

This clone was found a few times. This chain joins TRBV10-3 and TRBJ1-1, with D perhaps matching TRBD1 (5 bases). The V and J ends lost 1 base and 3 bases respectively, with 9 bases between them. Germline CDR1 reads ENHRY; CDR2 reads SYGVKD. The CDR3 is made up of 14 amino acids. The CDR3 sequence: CAISEYGGDTEAFF. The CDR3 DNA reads TGTGCCATCAGTGAGTACGGGGGAGACACTGAAGCTTTCTTT.

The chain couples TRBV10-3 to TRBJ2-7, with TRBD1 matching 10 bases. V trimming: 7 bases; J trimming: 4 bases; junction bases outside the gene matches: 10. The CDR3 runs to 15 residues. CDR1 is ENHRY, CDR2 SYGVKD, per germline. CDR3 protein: CAITVETGGRYEQYF. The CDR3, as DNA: TGTGCCATCACCGTCGAGACAGGGGGCAGATACGAGCAGTACTTC.

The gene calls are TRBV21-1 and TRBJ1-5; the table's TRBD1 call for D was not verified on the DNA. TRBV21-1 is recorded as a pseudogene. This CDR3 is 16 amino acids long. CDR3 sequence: CASFGQGDYSNQPQHF. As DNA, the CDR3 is TGTGCCAGCTTCGGACAGGGCGACTATAGCAATCAGCCCCAGCATTTT.

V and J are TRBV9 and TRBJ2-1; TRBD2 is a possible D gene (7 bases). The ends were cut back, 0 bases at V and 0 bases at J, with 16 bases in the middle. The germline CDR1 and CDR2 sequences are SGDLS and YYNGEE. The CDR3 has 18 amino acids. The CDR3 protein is CASSVARRGGSSYNEQFF. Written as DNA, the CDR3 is TGTGCCAGCAGCGTAGCCCGAAGGGGGGGGAGCTCCTACAATGAGCAGTTCTTC.

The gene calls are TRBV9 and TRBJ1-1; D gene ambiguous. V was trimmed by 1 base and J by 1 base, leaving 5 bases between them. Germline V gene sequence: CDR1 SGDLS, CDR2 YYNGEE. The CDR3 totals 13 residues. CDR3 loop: CASSVSWNTEAFF. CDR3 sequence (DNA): TGTGCCAGCAGCGTAAGTTGGAACACTGAAGCTTTCTTT.

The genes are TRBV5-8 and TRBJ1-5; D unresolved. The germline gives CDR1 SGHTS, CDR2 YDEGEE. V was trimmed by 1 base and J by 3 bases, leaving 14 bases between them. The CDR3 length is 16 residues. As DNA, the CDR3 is TGTGCCAGCAGCTTGCTCGGAGGGTGGAACAATCAGCCCCAGCATTTT. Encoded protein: CASSLLGGWNNQPQHF.

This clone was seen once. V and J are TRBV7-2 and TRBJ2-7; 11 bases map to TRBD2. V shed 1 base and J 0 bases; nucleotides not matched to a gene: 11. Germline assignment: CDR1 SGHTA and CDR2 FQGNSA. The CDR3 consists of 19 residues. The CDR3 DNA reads TGTGCCAGCAGCTTAGTTTCTAGCGGGGGGTCCACTACCTCCTACGAGCAGTACTTC. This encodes CASSLVSSGGSTTSYEQYF.

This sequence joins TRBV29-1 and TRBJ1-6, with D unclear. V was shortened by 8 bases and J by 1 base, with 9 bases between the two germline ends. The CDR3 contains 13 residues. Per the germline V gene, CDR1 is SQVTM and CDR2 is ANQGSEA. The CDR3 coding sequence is TGCAGCATCGGTCTTTCCTATAATTCACCCCTCCACTTT. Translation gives CSIGLSYNSPLHF. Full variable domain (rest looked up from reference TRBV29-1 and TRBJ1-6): SAVISQKPSRDICQRGTSLTIQCQVDSQVTMMFWYRQQPGQSLTLIATANQGSEATYESGFVIDKFPISRPNLTFSTLTVSNMSPEDSSIYLCSIGLSYNSPLHFGNGTRLTVT.

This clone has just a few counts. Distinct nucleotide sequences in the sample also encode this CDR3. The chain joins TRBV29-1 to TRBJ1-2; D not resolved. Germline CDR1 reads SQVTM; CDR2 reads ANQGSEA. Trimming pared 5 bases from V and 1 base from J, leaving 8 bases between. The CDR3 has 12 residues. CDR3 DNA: TGCAGCGTTACCGGGAGTAACTATGGCTACACCTTC. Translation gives CSVTGSNYGYTF. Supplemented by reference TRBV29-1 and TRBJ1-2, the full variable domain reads SAVISQKPSRDICQRGTSLTIQCQVDSQVTMMFWYRQQPGQSLTLIATANQGSEATYESGFVIDKFPISRPNLTFSTLTVSNMSPEDSSIYLCSVTGSNYGYTFGSGTRLTVV.

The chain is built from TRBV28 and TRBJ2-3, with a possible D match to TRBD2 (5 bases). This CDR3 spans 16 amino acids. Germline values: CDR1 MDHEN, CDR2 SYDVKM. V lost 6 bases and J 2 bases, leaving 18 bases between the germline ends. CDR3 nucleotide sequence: TGTGCCAGCAGGCAAATATCGGACTGGCTCACAGATACGCAGTATTTT. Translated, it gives CASRQISDWLTDTQYF.

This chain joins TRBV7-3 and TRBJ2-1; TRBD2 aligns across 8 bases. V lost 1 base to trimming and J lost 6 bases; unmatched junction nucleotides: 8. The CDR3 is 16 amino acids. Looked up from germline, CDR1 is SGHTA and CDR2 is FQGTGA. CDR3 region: CASSLMSGTSSNEQFF. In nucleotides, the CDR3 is TGTGCCAGCAGCTTAATGTCCGGGACTAGTAGCAATGAGCAGTTCTTC. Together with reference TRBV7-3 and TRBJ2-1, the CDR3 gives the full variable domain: GAGVSQTPSNKVTEKGKYVELRCDPISGHTALYWYRQSLGQGPEFLIYFQGTGAADDSGLPNDRFFAVRPEGSVSTLKIQRTERGDSAVYLCASSLMSGTSSNEQFFGPGTRLTVL.

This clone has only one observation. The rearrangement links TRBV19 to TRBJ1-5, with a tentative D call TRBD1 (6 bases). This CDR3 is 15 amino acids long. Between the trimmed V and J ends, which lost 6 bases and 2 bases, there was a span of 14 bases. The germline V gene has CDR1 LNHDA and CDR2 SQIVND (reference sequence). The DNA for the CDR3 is TGTGCCAGTAGCTGGACAGCTCGCGGCAATCAGCCCCAGCATTTT. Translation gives CASSWTARGNQPQHF.

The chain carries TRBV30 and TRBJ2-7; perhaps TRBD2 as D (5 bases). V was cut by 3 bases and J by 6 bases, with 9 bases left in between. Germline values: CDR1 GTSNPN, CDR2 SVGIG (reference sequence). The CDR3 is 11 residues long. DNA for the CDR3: TGTGCCTGGAGATTCGGGGTCGAGCAGTACTTC. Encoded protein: CAWRFGVEQYF.

CDR3 loop: CASSQGSYNEQFF. CDR3 nucleotide sequence: TGTGCCAGCAGTCAGGGGTCCTACAATGAGCAGTTCTTC. The chain couples TRBV27 to TRBJ2-1; tentatively, D is TRBD1 (6 bases). Germline CDR1 MNHEY, CDR2 SMNVEV (reference sequence). The ends were cut back, 5 bases at V and 1 base at J, with 6 bases in the middle. CDR3 size: 13 residues.

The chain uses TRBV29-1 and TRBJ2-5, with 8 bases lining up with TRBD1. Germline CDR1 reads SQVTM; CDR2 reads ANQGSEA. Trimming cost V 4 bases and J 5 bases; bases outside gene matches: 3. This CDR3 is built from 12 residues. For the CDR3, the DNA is TGCAGCGTTGCACAGGGGGTGGAGACCCAGTACTTC. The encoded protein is CSVAQGVETQYF.

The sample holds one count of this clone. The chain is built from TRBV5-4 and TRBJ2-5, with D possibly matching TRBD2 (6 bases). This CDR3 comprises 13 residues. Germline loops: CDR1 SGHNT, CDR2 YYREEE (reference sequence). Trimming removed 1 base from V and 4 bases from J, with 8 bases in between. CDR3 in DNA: TGTGCCAGCAGCTTGCAGGGAGGAGAGACCCAGTACTTC. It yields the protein CASSLQGGETQYF.

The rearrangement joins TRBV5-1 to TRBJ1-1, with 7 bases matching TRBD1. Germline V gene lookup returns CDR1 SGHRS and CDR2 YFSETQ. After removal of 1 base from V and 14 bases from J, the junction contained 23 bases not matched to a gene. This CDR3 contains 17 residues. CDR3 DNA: TGCGCCAGCAGCTTGTCATTAGAAGGACAGGAAGGACTAGCTCGATTCTTT. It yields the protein CASSLSLEGQEGLARFF.